Below, 6 T cell receptor beta chains from the same sample are listed, as sequenced in a study of cytomegalovirus exposure and HLA in healthy donors. PCR was performed using 60 Vbeta and 13 Jbeta primers. Libraries were prepared by immunoSEQ multiplex PCR; TCRdb keeps only in-frame clonotypes and omits some of them. Its table lists approximately 45,000 clones. The sequenced material came from PBMCs. The source of these receptors is a male donor in good health and CMV-seronegative.

This chain links TRBV7-9 with TRBJ2-2; 7 nucleotides align to TRBD1. Germline V gene data show CDR1 as SEHNR and CDR2 as FQNEAQ (reference sequence). CDR3 size: 12 residues. V dropped 6 bases and J dropped 7; count of bases not matched to a gene: 2. As DNA, the CDR3 is TGTGCCAGCAGGACAGGGAACGGGGAGCTGTTTTTT. This sequence encodes CASRTGNGELFF.

The V gene is TRBV19, the J gene TRBJ2-7; 7 bases agree with TRBD1. Trimming cost V 8 bases and J 4 bases; bases outside gene matches: 8. This CDR3 comprises 13 residues. Per the germline V gene, CDR1 is LNHDA and CDR2 is SQIVND (reference sequence). CDR3 sequence reads: CASGWDSGYEQYF. CDR3 nucleotides: TGTGCCAGTGGATGGGACAGCGGATACGAGCAGTACTTC.

V gene TRBV6-5 combines with J gene TRBJ1-1; D perhaps matches TRBD1 (6 bases). CDR1 is MNHEY and CDR2 is SVGAGI in the germline V gene. V lost 3 bases and J 4 bases, leaving 12 bases between the germline ends. This CDR3 is 14 amino acids long. The CDR3 DNA is TGTGCCAGCAGTTATCTGGGGGCGGCCACTGAAGCTTTCTTT. As protein: CASSYLGAATEAFF.

This chain links TRBV18 with TRBJ1-6, with 7 bases identical to TRBD1. In germline, CDR1 is KGHSH, CDR2 LQKENI. This CDR3 region has 18 residues. Trimming cost V 4 bases and J 7 bases; bases outside gene matches: 16. CDR3 sequence (DNA): TGTGCCAGCTCACGGACAGGCCTAAGTTCCGTCAAAAATTCACCCCTCCACTTT. Its translation: CASSRTGLSSVKNSPLHF.

The chain is built from TRBV6-5 and TRBJ2-2; 8 nucleotides line up with TRBD2. The CDR3 extends over 14 amino acids. Germline V gene sequence: CDR1 MNHEY, CDR2 SVGAGI. The trim removed 7 bases at V and 5 bases at J, leaving 6 bases unmatched. This chain's CDR3 is CASTPRGGTGELFF. CDR3 in DNA: TGTGCCAGCACTCCACGGGGGGGAACCGGGGAGCTGTTTTTT.

V and J are TRBV5-5 and TRBJ1-6; no firm D call. The CDR3 spans 15 residues. V was pared by 4 bases and J by 8 bases, with 16 bases between. CDR1 and CDR2 from the germline V gene are SGHKS and YYEKEE (reference sequence). The CDR3 DNA reads TGTGCCAGCAGCCTTCCCCCGGGTCCCTATTCACCCCTCCACTTT. As protein: CASSLPPGPYSPLHF.